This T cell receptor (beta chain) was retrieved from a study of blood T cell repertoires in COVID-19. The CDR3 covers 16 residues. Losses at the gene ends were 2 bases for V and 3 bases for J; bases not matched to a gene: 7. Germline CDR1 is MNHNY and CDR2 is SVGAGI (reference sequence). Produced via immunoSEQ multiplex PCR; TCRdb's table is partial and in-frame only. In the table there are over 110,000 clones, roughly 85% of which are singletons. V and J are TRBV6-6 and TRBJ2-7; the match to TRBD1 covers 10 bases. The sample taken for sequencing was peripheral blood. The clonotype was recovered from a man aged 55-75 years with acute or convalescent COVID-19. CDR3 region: CASSYPRQGAFYEQYF. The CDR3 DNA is TGTGCCAGCAGTTACCCGAGACAGGGGGCTTTCTACGAGCAGTACTTC.